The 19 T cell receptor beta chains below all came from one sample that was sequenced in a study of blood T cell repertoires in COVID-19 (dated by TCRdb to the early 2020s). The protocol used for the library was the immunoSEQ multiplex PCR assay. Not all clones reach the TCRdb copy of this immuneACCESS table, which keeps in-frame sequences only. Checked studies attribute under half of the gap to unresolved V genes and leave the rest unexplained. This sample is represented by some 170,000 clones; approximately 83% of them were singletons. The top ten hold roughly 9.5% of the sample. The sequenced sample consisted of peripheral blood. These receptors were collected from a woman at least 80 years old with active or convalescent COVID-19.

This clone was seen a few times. As DNA, the CDR3 is TGTGCCAGCAGTTTTCCGGGTGGCTATGGCTACACCTTC. Its translation: CASSFPGGYGYTF. The chain is built from TRBV27 and TRBJ1-2; no reliable D call. Germline V gene lookup returns CDR1 MNHEY and CDR2 SMNVEV (reference sequence). With 3 bases removed from V and 4 bases from J, the gap between germline ends came to 9 bases. The length of the CDR3 is 13 residues.

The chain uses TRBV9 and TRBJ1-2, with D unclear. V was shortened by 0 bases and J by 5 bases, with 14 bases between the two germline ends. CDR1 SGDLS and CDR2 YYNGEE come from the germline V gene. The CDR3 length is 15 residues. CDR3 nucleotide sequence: TGTGCCAGCAGCGTAGGTTTAGCGGCGACGTATGGCTACACCTTC. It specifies CASSVGLAATYGYTF. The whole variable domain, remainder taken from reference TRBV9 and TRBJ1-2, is DSGVTQTPKHLITATGQRVTLRCSPRSGDLSVYWYQQSLDQGLQFLIQYYNGEERAKGNILERFSAQQFPDLHSELNLSSLELGDSALYFCASSVGLAATYGYTFGSGTRLTVV.

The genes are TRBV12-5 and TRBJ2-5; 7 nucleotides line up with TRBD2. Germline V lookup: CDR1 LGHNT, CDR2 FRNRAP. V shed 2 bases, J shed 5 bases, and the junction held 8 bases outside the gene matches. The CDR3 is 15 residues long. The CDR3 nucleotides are TGTGCTAGTGGTTTGTCAGATCAGGGAGGGGAGACCCAGTACTTC. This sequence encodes CASGLSDQGGETQYF.

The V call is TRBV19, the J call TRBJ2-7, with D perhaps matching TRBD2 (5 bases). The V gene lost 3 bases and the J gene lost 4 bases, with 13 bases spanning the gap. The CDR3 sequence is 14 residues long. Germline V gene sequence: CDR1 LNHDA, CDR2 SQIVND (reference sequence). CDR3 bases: TGTGCCAGTAGTATTTCAGAGGGTCCGTACGAGCAGTACTTC. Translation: CASSISEGPYEQYF.

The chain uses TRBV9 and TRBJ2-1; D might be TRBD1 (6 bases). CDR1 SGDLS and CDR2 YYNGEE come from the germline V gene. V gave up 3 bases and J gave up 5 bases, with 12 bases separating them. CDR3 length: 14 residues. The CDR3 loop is CASSAHRADNEQFF. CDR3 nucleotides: TGTGCCAGCAGCGCCCACAGGGCGGACAATGAGCAGTTCTTC. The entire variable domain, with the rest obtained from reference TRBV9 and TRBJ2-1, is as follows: DSGVTQTPKHLITATGQRVTLRCSPRSGDLSVYWYQQSLDQGLQFLIQYYNGEERAKGNILERFSAQQFPDLHSELNLSSLELGDSALYFCASSAHRADNEQFFGPGTRLTVL.

This CDR3 is CASNLQGLNSPLHF. Here the CDR3 DNA reads TGTGCCAGCAACCTCCAGGGGTTGAATTCACCCCTCCACTTT. V is TRBV5-4 and J is TRBJ1-6, with a weak D call TRBD1 (6 bases). The CDR3 is 14 residues long. In germline, CDR1 is SGHNT, CDR2 YYREEE (reference sequence). Trimming left V 6 bases short and J 7 bases short, with 14 bases between.

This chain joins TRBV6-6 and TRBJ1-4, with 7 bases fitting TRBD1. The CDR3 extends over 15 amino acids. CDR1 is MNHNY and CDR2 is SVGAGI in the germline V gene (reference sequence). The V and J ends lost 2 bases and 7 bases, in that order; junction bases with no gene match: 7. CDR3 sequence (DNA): TGTGCCAGCAGTTACGGGACAGCCCTTGGTGAAAAACTGTTTTTT. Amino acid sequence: CASSYGTALGEKLFF.

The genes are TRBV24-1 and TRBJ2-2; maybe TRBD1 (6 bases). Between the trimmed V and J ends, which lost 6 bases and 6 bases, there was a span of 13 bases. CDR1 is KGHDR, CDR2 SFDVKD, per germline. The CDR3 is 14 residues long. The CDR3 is CATSKTGRSGELFF. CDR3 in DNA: TGTGCCACCAGTAAAACAGGGAGATCCGGGGAGCTGTTTTTT.

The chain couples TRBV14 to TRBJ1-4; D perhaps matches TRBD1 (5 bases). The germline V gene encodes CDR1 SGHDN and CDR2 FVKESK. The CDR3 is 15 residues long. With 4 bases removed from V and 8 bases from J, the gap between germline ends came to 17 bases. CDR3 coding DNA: TGTGCCAGCAGCCCTTCCCAGGGCGCGGGAGAAAAACTGTTTTTT. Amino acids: CASSPSQGAGEKLFF.

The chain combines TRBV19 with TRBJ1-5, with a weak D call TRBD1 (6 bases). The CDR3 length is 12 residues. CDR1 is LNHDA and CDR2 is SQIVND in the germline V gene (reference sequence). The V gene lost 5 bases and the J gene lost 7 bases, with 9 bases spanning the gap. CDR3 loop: CASSPGVQPQHF. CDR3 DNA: TGTGCCAGTAGTCCAGGGGTCCAGCCCCAGCATTTT.

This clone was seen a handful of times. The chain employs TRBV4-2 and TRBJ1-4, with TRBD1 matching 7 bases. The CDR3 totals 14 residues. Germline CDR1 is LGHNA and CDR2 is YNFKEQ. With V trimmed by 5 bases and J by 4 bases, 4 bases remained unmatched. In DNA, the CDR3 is TGTGCCAGCAGCTTCCAGGGGGGTAATGAAAAACTGTTTTTT. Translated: CASSFQGGNEKLFF.

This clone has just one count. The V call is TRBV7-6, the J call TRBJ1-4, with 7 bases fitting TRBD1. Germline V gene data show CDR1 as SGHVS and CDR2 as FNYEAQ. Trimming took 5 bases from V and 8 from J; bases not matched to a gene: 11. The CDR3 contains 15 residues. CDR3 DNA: TGTGCCAGCAGCACCGCGACAGGGAGAGGGGAAAAACTGTTTTTT. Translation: CASSTATGRGEKLFF.

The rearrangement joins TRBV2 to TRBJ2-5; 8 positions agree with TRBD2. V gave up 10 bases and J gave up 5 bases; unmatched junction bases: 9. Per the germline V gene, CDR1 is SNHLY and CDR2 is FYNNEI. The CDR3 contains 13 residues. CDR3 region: CATRGGGGETQYF. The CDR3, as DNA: TGTGCCACCCGGGGGGGAGGGGGTGAGACCCAGTACTTC.

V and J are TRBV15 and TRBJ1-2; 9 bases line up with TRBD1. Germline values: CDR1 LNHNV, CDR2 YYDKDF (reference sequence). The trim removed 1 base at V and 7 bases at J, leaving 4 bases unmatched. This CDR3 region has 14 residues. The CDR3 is CATSRGDRAGGYTF. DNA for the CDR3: TGTGCCACCAGCAGAGGGGACAGGGCTGGTGGCTACACCTTC.

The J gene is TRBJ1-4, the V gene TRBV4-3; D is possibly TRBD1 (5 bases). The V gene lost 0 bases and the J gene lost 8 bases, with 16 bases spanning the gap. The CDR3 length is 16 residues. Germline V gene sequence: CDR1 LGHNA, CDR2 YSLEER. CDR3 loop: CASSQDTGPTKEKLFF. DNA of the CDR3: TGCGCCAGCAGCCAAGACACAGGCCCGACAAAGGAAAAACTGTTTTTT.

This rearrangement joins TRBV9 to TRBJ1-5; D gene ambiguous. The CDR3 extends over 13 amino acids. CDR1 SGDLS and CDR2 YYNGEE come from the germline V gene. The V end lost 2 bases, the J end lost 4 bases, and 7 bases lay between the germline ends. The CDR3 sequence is CASSVSPNQPQHF. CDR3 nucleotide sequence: TGTGCCAGCAGCGTTTCCCCTAATCAGCCCCAGCATTTT.

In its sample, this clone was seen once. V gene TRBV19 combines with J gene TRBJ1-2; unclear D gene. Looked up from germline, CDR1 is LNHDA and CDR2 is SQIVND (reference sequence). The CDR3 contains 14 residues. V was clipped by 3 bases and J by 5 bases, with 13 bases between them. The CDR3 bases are TGTGCCAGTAGTATCATCCCAGGCACATATGGCTACACCTTC. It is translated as CASSIIPGTYGYTF.

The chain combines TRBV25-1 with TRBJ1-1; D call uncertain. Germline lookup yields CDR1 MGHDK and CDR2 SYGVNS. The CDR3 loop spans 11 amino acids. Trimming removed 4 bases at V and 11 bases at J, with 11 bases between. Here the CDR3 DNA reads TGTGCCAGCAGTGTCGGGGTGGGGGCTTTCTTT. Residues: CASSVGVGAFF.

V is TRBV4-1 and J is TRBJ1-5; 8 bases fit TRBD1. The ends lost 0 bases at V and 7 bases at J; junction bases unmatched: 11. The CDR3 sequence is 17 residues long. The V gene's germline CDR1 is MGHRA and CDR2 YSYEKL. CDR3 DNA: TGCGCCAGCAGCCAAGATCGCGGCAGGGGGCTTTGGCAGCCCCAGCATTTT. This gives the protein CASSQDRGRGLWQPQHF.